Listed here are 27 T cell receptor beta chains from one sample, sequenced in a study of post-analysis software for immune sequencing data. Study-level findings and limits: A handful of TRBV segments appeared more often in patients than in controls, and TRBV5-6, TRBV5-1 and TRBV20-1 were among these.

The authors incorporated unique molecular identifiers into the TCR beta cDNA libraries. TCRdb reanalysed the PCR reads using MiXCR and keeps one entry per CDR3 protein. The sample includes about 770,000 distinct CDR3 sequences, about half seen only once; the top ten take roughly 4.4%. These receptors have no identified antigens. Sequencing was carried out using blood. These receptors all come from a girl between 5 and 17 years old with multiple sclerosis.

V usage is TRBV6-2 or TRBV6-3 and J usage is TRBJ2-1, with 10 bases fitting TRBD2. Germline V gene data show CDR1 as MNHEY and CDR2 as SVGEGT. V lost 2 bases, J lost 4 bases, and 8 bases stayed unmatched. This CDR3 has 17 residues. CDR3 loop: CASSYELAGVLYNEQFF. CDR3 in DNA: TGTGCCAGCAGTTACGAGCTAGCGGGAGTACTGTACAATGAGCAGTTCTTC.

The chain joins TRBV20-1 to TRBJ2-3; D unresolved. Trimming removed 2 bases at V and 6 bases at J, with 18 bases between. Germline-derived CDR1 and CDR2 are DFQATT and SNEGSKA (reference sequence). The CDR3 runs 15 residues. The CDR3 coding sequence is TGCAGTGCTAGACCCCAGGCCGGGCTTTGGGATACGCAGTATTTT. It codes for CSARPQAGLWDTQYF.

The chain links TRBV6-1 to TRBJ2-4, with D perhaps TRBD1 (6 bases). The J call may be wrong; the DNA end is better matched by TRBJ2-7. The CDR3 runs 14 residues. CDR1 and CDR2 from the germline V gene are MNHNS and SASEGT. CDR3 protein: CASSDRTATYEQYF. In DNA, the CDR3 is TGTGCCAGCAGTGATAGGACAGCAACCTACGAGCAGTACTTC.

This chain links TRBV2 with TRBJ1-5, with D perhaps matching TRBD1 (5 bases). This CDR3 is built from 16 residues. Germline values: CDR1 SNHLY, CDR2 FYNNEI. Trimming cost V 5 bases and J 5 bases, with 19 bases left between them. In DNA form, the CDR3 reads TGTGCCAGCAGTCCTACTACTTCTCTGGGGCATCAGCCCCAGCATTTT. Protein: CASSPTTSLGHQPQHF. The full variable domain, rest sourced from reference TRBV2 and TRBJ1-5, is EPEVTQTPSHQVTQMGQEVILRCVPISNHLYFYWYRQILGQKVEFLVSFYNNEISEKSEIFDDQFSVERPDGSNFTLKIRSTKLEDSAMYFCASSPTTSLGHQPQHFGDGTRLSIL.

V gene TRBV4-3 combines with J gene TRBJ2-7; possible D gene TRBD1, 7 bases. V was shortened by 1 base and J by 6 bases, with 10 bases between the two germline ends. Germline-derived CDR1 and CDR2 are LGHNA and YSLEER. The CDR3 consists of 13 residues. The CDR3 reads CASSQVQGGEQYF. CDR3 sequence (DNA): TGCGCCAGCAGCCAAGTCCAGGGGGGCGAGCAGTACTTC.

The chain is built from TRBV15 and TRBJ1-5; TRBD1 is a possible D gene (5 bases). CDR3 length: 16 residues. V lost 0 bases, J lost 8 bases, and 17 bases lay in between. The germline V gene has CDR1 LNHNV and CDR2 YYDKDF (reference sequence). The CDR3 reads CATSRDRMGVREPQHF. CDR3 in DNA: TGTGCCACCAGCAGAGATAGAATGGGGGTACGTGAGCCCCAGCATTTT. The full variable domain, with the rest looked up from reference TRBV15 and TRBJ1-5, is DAMVIQNPRYQVTQFGKPVTLSCSQTLNHNVMYWYQQKSSQAPKLLFHYYDKDFNNEADTPDNFQSRRPNTSFCFLDIRSPGLGDTAMYLCATSRDRMGVREPQHFGDGTRLSIL.

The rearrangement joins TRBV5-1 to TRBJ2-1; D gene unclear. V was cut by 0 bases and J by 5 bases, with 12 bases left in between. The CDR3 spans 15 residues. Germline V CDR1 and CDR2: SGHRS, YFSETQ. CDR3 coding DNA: TGCGCCAGCAGCTTGGGGCGGCTCACCAACAATGAGCAGTTCTTC. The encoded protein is CASSLGRLTNNEQFF.

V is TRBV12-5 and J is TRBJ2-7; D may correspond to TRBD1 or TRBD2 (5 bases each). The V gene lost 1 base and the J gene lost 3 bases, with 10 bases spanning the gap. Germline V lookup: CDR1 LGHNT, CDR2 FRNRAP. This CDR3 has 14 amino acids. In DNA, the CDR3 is TGTGCTAGTGGTTTGGGGGACGGCCACTACGAGCAGTACTTC. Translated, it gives CASGLGDGHYEQYF.

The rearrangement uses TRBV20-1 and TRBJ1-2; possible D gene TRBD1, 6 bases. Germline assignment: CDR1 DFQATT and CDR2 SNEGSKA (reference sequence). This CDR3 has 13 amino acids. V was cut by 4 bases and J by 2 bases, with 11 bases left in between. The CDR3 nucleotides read TGCAGTGCTACTGGACAGATGAACTATGGCTACACCTTC. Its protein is CSATGQMNYGYTF.

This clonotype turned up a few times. This CDR3 is CASSLVIGLARDEQYF. CDR3 sequence (DNA): TGTGCCAGCAGCTTAGTGATCGGTCTAGCCAGAGACGAGCAGTACTTC. The J gene is TRBJ2-7, the V gene TRBV7-6, with a possible D match to TRBD2 (5 bases). CDR1 and CDR2 (germline): SGHVS, FNYEAQ. This CDR3 spans 16 amino acids. V was cut by 1 base and J by 5 bases, with 18 bases left in between.

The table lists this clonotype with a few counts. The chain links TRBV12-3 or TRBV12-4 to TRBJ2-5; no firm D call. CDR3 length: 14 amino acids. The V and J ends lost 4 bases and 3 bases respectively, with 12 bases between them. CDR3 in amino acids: CASSSSRAKETQYF. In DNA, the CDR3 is TGTGCCAGCAGTTCTTCAAGAGCAAAAGAGACCCAGTACTTC.

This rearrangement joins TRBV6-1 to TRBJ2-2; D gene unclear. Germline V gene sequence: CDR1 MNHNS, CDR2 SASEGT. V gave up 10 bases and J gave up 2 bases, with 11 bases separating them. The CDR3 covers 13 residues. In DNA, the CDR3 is TGTGCCATCAATATAGACAACACCGGGGAGCTGTTTTTT. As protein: CAINIDNTGELFF.

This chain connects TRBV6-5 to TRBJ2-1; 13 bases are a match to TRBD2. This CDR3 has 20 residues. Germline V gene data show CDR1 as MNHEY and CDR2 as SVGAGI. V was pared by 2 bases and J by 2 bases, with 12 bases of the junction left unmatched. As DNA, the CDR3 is TGTGCCAGCAGTTACCCGGGGACTAGCGGGGCCGTAATCACCTACAATGAGCAGTTCTTC. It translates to CASSYPGTSGAVITYNEQFF.

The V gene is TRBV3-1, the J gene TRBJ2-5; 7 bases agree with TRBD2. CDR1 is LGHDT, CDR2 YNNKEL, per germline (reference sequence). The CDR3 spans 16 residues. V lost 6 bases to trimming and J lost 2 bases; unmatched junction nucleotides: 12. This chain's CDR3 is CASRPRASGDQETQYF. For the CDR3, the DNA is TGTGCCAGCAGACCGAGGGCTAGCGGAGATCAAGAGACCCAGTACTTC.

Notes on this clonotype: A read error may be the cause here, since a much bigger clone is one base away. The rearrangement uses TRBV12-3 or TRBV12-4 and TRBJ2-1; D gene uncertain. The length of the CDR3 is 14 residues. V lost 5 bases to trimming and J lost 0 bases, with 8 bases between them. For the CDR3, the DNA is TGTGCCAGCAGTCCCCGGATCTCCTACAATGAGCAGTTCTTC. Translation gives CASSPRISYNEQFF.

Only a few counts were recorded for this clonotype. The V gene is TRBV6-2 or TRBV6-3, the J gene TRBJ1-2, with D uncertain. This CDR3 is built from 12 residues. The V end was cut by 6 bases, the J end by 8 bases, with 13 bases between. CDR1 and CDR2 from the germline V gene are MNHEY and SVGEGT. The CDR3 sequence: CASRKKGGGYTF. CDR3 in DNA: TGTGCCAGCAGGAAAAAGGGCGGCGGCTACACCTTC.

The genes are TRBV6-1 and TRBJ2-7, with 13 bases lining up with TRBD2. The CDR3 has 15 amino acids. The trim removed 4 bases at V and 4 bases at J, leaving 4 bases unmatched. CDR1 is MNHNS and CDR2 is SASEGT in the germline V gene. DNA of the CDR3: TGTGCCAGCAGTGCCAGACTAGCGGGAGGTTACGAGCAGTACTTC. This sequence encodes CASSARLAGGYEQYF.

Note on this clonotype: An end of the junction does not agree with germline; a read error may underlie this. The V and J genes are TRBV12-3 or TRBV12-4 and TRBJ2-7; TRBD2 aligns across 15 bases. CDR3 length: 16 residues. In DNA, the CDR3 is TGTGCCGGCAGTTTATGGGGACTAGCGGGAGGTTTCGAGCAGTACTTC. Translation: CAGSLWGLAGGFEQYF.

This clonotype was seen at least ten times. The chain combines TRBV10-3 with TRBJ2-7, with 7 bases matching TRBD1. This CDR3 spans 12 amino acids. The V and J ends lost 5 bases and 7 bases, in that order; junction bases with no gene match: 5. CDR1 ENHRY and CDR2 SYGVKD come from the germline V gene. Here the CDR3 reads CAISYRGWEQYF. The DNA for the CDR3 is TGTGCCATCAGTTACAGGGGTTGGGAGCAGTACTTC.

The CDR3 nucleotides read TGTGCCAGCAGCTTATTCGTAGGAGGGAAACTGTTTTTT. Its translation is CASSLFVGGKLFF. The chain recombines TRBV13 with TRBJ1-4; D is unresolved. The CDR3 is 13 residues long. V was shortened by 2 bases and J by 11 bases, with 12 bases between the two germline ends. The germline CDR1 and CDR2 sequences are PRHDT and FYEKMQ (reference sequence).

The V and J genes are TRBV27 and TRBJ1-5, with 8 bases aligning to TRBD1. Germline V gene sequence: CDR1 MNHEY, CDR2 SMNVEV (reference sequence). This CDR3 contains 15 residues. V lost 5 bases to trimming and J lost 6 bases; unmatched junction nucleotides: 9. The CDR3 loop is CASSPQGARSQPQHF. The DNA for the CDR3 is TGTGCCAGCAGTCCCCAGGGGGCCCGGAGTCAGCCCCAGCATTTT.

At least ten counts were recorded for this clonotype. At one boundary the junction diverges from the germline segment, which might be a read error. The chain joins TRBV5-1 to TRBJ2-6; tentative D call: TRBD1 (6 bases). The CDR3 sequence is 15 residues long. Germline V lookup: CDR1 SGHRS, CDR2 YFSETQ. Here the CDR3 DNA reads TGTGCCAGCAGCCTAACAGGGTCTGGGGCCAACGTCCTGACTTTC. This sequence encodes CASSLTGSGANVLTF.

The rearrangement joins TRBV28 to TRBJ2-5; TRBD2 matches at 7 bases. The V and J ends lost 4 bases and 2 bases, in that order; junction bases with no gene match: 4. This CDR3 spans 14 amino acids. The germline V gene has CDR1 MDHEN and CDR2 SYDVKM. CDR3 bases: TGTGCCAGCAGTTCCGCTAGCGGTCAAGAGACCCAGTACTTC. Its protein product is CASSSASGQETQYF. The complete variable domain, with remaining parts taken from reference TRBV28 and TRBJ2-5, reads DVKVTQSSRYLVKRTGEKVFLECVQDMDHENMFWYRQDPGLGLRLIYFSYDVKMKEKGDIPEGYSVSREKKERFSLILESASTNQTSMYLCASSSASGQETQYFGPGTRLLVL.

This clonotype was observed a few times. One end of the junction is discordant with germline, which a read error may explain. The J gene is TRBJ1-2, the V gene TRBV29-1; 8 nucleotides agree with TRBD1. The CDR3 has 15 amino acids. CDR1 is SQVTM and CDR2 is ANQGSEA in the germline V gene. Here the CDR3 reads CSADGQGASNYDYTF. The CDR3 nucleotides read TGCAGCGCTGATGGGCAGGGGGCGTCGAACTATGACTACACCTTC.

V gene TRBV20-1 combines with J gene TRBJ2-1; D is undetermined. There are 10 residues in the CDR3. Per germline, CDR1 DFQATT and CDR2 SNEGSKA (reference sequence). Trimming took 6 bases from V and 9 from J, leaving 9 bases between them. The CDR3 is CSARFAEQFF. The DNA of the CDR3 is TGCAGTGCCAGGTTCGCTGAGCAGTTCTTC.

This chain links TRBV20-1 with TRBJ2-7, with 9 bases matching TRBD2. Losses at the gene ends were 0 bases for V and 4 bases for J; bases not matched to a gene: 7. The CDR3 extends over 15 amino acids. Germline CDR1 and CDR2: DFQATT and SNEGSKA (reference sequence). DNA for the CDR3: TGCAGTGCTAGAGATCCGACTAGCGGATCATACGAGCAGTACTTC. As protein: CSARDPTSGSYEQYF.

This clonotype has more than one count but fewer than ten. The CDR3 nucleotides read TGTGCCTCCCAGGGACAGGGTTTTTATGGCTACACCTTC. It encodes CASQGQGFYGYTF. The V gene is TRBV6-1, the J gene TRBJ1-2; 9 nucleotides agree with TRBD1. Trimming cost V 11 bases and J 5 bases; bases outside gene matches: 9. CDR3 length: 13 amino acids. CDR1 is MNHNS and CDR2 is SASEGT in the germline V gene.